The 20 T cell receptor beta chains in this list originate from one sample, sequenced in a study of somatic mutations in cytotoxic T cells in rheumatoid arthritis. Measured with immunoSEQ multiplex PCR; TCRdb has only the in-frame clones, and not every one. This sample has 25,000 to 30,000 clones, with about four fifths found just once. The specimen sequenced was CD8+ T cells sorted from blood. Receptor source: a man aged 50 or older in good health.

The chain uses TRBV11-3 and TRBJ2-1, with a weak D call TRBD1 (6 bases). Germline CDR1 and CDR2: SGHNT and YENEEA. The ends were cut back, 1 base at V and 3 bases at J, with 13 bases in the middle. The CDR3 sequence is 16 residues long. The CDR3 sequence: CASSLGTVGYYNEQFF. The CDR3 DNA reads as TGTGCCAGCAGCTTAGGGACAGTTGGCTACTACAATGAGCAGTTCTTC.

V usage is TRBV11-2 and J usage is TRBJ1-3; D gene unclear. With 1 base removed from V and 0 bases from J, the gap between germline ends came to 4 bases. CDR3 length equals 14 residues. Germline loops: CDR1 SGHAT, CDR2 FQNNGV. CDR3 sequence (DNA): TGTGCCAGCAGCTTAGGGAGCTCTGGAAACACCATATATTTT. Protein sequence: CASSLGSSGNTIYF.

This clone was observed a single time. V gene TRBV27 combines with J gene TRBJ2-5; tentatively, D is TRBD1 or TRBD2 (5 bases each). The V end lost 5 bases, the J end lost 2 bases, and 12 bases lay between the germline ends. The CDR3 has 14 amino acids. The V gene's germline CDR1 is MNHEY and CDR2 SMNVEV (reference sequence). In nucleotides, the CDR3 is TGTGCCAGCAGTGCCAGTGGGGGACAAGAGACCCAGTACTTC. Translation gives CASSASGGQETQYF.

The V and J genes are TRBV28 and TRBJ2-2; no clear D gene. The CDR3 covers 12 residues. The germline V gene has CDR1 MDHEN and CDR2 SYDVKM. V gave up 10 bases and J gave up 3 bases, with 9 bases separating them. CDR3 protein: CATWVDTGELFF. The CDR3 region has the DNA TGTGCCACCTGGGTTGACACCGGGGAGCTGTTTTTT.

The rearrangement uses TRBV19 and TRBJ2-5; the D gene could be TRBD1 or TRBD2 (5 bases each). The V gene's germline CDR1 is LNHDA and CDR2 SQIVND (reference sequence). Between the trimmed V and J ends, which lost 3 bases and 2 bases, there was a span of 10 bases. The CDR3 is 14 residues long. Written as DNA, the CDR3 is TGTGCCAGTAGTATTTGGGACGGACAAGAGACCCAGTACTTC. This encodes CASSIWDGQETQYF. The full variable domain, rest sourced from reference TRBV19 and TRBJ2-5, is DGGITQSPKYLFRKEGQNVTLSCEQNLNHDAMYWYRQDPGQGLRLIYYSQIVNDFQKGDIAEGYSVSREKKESFPLTVTSAQKNPTAFYLCASSIWDGQETQYFGPGTRLLVL.

The chain links TRBV7-2 to TRBJ2-1; D ambiguous. Germline values: CDR1 SGHTA, CDR2 FQGNSA. This CDR3 has 15 amino acids. V gave up 5 bases and J gave up 0 bases, with 11 bases separating them. The CDR3 sequence: CASSPFPSSYNEQFF. The CDR3 nucleotides read TGTGCCAGCAGCCCCTTTCCGAGCTCCTACAATGAGCAGTTCTTC.

The chain uses TRBV9 and TRBJ2-7; D is undetermined. The germline gives CDR1 SGDLS, CDR2 YYNGEE. Trimming took off 2 bases at V and 0 bases at J, with 21 bases between the two ends. This CDR3 has 18 amino acids. The CDR3 protein is CASSVPGRPTPASYEQYF. In DNA, the CDR3 is TGTGCCAGCAGCGTTCCGGGTCGGCCTACCCCTGCCTCCTACGAGCAGTACTTC.

The chain carries TRBV11-3 and TRBJ2-1; no definite D call. Trimming took off 5 bases at V and 10 bases at J, with 0 bases between the two ends. CDR1 SGHNT and CDR2 YENEEA come from the germline V gene. The CDR3 is 8 residues long. The CDR3 region is CASSEQFF. The DNA for the CDR3 is TGTGCCAGCAGCGAGCAGTTCTTC.

The V and J genes are TRBV6-1 and TRBJ2-7; D unresolved. V gave up 4 bases and J gave up 3 bases, with 22 bases separating them. The CDR3 consists of 17 residues. Per the germline V gene, CDR1 is MNHNS and CDR2 is SASEGT. Here the CDR3 reads CASSVGPQYSYSYEQYF. CDR3 DNA sequence: TGTGCCAGCAGTGTCGGCCCCCAATACAGTTATAGCTACGAGCAGTACTTC.

The V call is TRBV7-9, the J call TRBJ2-7; maybe TRBD2 (6 bases). Germline assignment: CDR1 SEHNR and CDR2 FQNEAQ (reference sequence). The CDR3 loop spans 15 amino acids. V gave up 6 bases and J gave up 1 base, with 16 bases separating them. The CDR3 protein is CASSPGLEVSYEQYF. The CDR3 nucleotides read TGTGCCAGCAGTCCGGGACTTGAGGTATCCTACGAGCAGTACTTC.

The chain employs TRBV7-2 and TRBJ2-7; 8 bases line up with TRBD2. CDR3 length: 18 residues. Looked up from germline, CDR1 is SGHTA and CDR2 is FQGNSA. V lost 5 bases and J lost 1; bases outside the gene matches: 16. CDR3 sequence (DNA): TGTGCCAGCAGCCCTTATGGGGGCGGGACTAGGCGATCCTACGAGCAGTACTTC. As protein: CASSPYGGGTRRSYEQYF.

CDR3 nucleotide sequence: TGTGCCAGCAGCTCCGGGGTCGGACGACCTAGCACAGATACGCAGTATTTT. Residues: CASSSGVGRPSTDTQYF. The chain is built from TRBV7-9 and TRBJ2-3, with a weak D call TRBD2 (5 bases). CDR3 length: 17 amino acids. V dropped 4 bases and J dropped 0 bases, with 17 bases sitting between them. The germline V gene encodes CDR1 SEHNR and CDR2 FQNEAQ (reference sequence).

This clone was seen only a few times. The chain links TRBV18 to TRBJ2-7, with no clear D. V shed 2 bases and J shed 2 bases, with 7 bases lying between them. Germline CDR1 reads KGHSH; CDR2 reads LQKENI. The CDR3 totals 13 residues. The CDR3 loop is CASSPAGPYEQYF. DNA of the CDR3: TGTGCCAGCTCACCAGCAGGCCCCTACGAGCAGTACTTC.

The chain has TRBV5-1 and TRBJ2-7; D perhaps matches TRBD2 (6 bases). This CDR3 spans 15 amino acids. Germline V gene lookup returns CDR1 SGHRS and CDR2 YFSETQ. With 0 bases removed from V and 2 bases from J, the gap between germline ends came to 12 bases. CDR3 in amino acids: CASSLVASATYEQYF. CDR3 DNA sequence: TGCGCCAGCAGCTTGGTGGCTAGCGCAACCTACGAGCAGTACTTC.

The gene calls are TRBV13 and TRBJ2-1, with D tentatively TRBD1 (6 bases). Trimming cost V 0 bases and J 9 bases, with 12 bases left between them. Germline V gene lookup returns CDR1 PRHDT and CDR2 FYEKMQ (reference sequence). This CDR3 region has 14 residues. The CDR3 sequence is CASSLGGARGEQFF. The CDR3 bases are TGTGCCAGCAGCTTAGGGGGGGCACGGGGTGAGCAGTTCTTC.

This clone turned up a few times. No DNA is shown, since the ends of the CDR3 on it are uncertain; the CDR3 is the one TCRdb lists. The V and J genes are TRBV7-9 and TRBJ2-7; no check of the table's D call, TRBD1, against the DNA was made. The CDR3 is 19 residues long, ends included. Germline loops: CDR1 SEHNR, CDR2 FQNEAQ (reference sequence). This chain's CDR3 is CASSFGSGGGQGKTYEQYF.

The chain links TRBV19 to TRBJ2-4; D is unresolved. CDR3 length: 14 amino acids. Germline V gives CDR1 LNHDA, CDR2 SQIVND (reference sequence). V gave up 5 bases and J gave up 0 bases, with 8 bases separating them. CDR3 sequence reads: CASSVGVAKNIQYF. The CDR3 DNA follows: TGTGCCAGTAGTGTAGGCGTAGCCAAAAACATTCAGTACTTC.

This clone was counted a single time. The chain has TRBV2 and TRBJ1-2, with TRBD1 as a possible D gene (5 bases). Germline V gives CDR1 SNHLY, CDR2 FYNNEI. V lost 2 bases, J lost 5 bases, and 15 bases lay in between. The CDR3 is 15 residues long. The CDR3 here is CASSETPRRDYGYTF. CDR3 coding DNA: TGTGCCAGCAGTGAAACCCCACGCAGGGATTATGGCTACACCTTC.

The gene calls are TRBV5-4 and TRBJ2-4; TRBD1 aligns across 7 bases. Unmatched junction bases numbered 8, after V lost 3 bases and J lost 14 bases. This CDR3 spans 12 amino acids. Germline V gives CDR1 SGHNT, CDR2 YYREEE (reference sequence). The CDR3 protein is CASSYRTGEEYF. The CDR3 coding sequence is TGTGCCAGCAGCTACCGGACAGGAGAGGAGTACTTC.

This clone has more than one count but fewer than ten. The rearrangement links TRBV11-2 to TRBJ2-7; D gene uncertain. This CDR3 has 12 amino acids. Trimming cost V 2 bases and J 6 bases, with 8 bases left between them. Germline V CDR1 and CDR2: SGHAT, FQNNGV. CDR3 sequence reads: CASSLSPSEQYF. CDR3 coding DNA: TGTGCCAGCAGCTTATCCCCTAGCGAGCAGTACTTC. Supplemented by reference TRBV11-2 and TRBJ2-7, the full variable domain reads EAGVAQSPRYKIIEKRQSVAFWCNPISGHATLYWYQQILGQGPKLLIQFQNNGVVDDSQLPKDRFSAERLKGVDSTLKIQPAKLEDSAVYLCASSLSPSEQYFGPGTRLTVT.